This entry describes one TCR beta chain. Its specificity is not known. At one end, the junction sequence differs from germline, possibly due to a read error. The data were obtained in a study of somatic mutations in cytotoxic T cells in rheumatoid arthritis. General observations from the study: Which antigens the expanded CD8+ clones targeted was unknown.

The CDR3 has 12 amino acids. Germline assignment: CDR1 SNHLY and CDR2 FYNNEI. TCRdb's copy holds only in-frame clones and misses some; the assay was immunoSEQ multiplex PCR. The sample gives roughly 4,100 clones, approximately 95% of which show up once; 7.5% to 9.5% is in the top ten. The specimen was CD8+ T cells sorted from blood. The sequence came from a woman aged 55-70 years with rheumatoid arthritis. V is TRBV2 and J is TRBJ2-1; the match to TRBD2 covers 7 bases. The CDR3 coding sequence is TGTGCCAGCAGTGAAGTATTGCGGGAGTTGATCTTC. Its translation: CASSEVLRELIF.